The present entry profiles one T cell receptor (beta chain) with its context. Its antigen is unidentified. A much larger clone differs by one base, so this may be a read error. Three rounds of nested PCR, following a modified ARM-PCR protocol, produced the TCRbeta library. A single record per CDR3 protein comes from TCRdb applying MiXCR to the multiplex PCR reads. Here the sample spans over 110,000 distinct CDR3 sequences, around 60% being singletons. This specimen comes from a study of tumor and adjacent non-tumor tissue in lung cancer. As for the study in general: There were fewer than 15 adenocarcinoma, a couple of squamous cell carcinoma and 1 small cell lung cancer cases. Each sample yielded 3.5 million to 4.5 million productive TCRbeta reads on average. Study-level findings and limits: Significantly higher TCR diversity was found in tumor than normal lung. Normal lung showed higher cumulative top 100 clone frequency than tumor.

No cell sorting was done before RNA was extracted from the tissue. The receptor comes from a man in his fifties or sixties with small cell lung cancer. Sequences were obtained from lung tumor tissue.

CDR3 region: CAISATTTHSYNEQFF. DNA of the CDR3: TGTGCCATCAGTGCCACGACTACCCACTCCTACAATGAGCAGTTCTTC. The chain carries TRBV10-3 and TRBJ2-1; weak D call: TRBD2 (5 bases). This CDR3 contains 16 residues. The V and J ends lost 4 bases and 0 bases respectively, with 13 bases between them. Per the germline V gene, CDR1 is ENHRY and CDR2 is SYGVKD.